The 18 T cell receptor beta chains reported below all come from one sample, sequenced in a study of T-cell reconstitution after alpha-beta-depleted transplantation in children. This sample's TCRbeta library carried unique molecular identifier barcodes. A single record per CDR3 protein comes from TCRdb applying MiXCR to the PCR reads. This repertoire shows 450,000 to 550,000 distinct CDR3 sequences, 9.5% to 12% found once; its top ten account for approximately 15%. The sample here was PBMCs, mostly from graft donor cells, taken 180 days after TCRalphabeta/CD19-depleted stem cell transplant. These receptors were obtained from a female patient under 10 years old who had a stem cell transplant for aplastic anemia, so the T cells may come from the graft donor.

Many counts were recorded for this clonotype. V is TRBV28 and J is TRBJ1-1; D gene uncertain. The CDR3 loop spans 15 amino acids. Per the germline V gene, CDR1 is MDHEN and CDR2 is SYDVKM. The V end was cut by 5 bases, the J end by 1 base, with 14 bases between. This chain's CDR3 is CASSPPGRRNTEAFF. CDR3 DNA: TGTGCCAGCAGTCCACCTGGGCGGAGGAACACTGAAGCTTTCTTT.

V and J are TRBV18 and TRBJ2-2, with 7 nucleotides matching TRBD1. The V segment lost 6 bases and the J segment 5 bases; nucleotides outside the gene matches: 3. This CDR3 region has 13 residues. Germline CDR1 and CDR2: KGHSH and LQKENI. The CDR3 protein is CASSGQVTGELFF. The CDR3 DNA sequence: TGTGCCAGCTCCGGACAGGTGACCGGGGAGCTGTTTTTT.

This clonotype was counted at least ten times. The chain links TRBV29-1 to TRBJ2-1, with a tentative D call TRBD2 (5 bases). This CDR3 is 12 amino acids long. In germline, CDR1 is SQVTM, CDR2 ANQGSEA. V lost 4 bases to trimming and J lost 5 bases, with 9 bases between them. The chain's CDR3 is CSVVRGNNEQFF. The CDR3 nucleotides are TGCAGCGTTGTCCGGGGAAACAATGAGCAGTTCTTC.

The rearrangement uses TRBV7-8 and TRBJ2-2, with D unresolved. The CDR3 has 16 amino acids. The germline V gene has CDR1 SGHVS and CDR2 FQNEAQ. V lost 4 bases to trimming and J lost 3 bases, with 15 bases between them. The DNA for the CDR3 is TGTGCCAGCAGCTCCTTAATAGATACGTACACCGGGGAGCTGTTTTTT. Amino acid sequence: CASSSLIDTYTGELFF.

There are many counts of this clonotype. This CDR3 reads CASSLPTGRKDTEAFF. The CDR3, as DNA: TGCGCCAGCAGCCTCCCAACGGGGCGGAAGGACACTGAAGCTTTCTTT. The chain carries TRBV5-1 and TRBJ1-1, with D possibly matching TRBD1 (5 bases). The germline V gene encodes CDR1 SGHRS and CDR2 YFSETQ. The V gene lost 4 bases and the J gene lost 3 bases, with 19 bases spanning the gap. The CDR3 is 16 amino acids.

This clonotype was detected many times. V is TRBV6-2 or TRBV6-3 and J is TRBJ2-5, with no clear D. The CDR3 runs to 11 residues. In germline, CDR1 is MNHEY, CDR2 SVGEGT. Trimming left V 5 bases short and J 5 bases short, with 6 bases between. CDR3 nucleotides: TGTGCCAGCAGTACCCTGGAGACCCAGTACTTC. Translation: CASSTLETQYF.

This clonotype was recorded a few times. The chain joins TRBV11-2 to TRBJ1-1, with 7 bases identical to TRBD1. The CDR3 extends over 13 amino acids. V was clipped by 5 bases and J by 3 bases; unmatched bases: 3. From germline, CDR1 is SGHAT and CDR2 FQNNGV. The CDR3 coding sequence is TGTGCCAGCAGCCCCGGGACAGACACTGAAGCTTTCTTT. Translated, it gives CASSPGTDTEAFF.

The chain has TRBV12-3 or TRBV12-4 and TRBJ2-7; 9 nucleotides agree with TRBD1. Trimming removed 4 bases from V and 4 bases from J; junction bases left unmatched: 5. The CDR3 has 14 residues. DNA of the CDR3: TGTGCCAGCAGTTACAGGGGGCGCTTATACGAGCAGTACTTC. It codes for CASSYRGRLYEQYF.

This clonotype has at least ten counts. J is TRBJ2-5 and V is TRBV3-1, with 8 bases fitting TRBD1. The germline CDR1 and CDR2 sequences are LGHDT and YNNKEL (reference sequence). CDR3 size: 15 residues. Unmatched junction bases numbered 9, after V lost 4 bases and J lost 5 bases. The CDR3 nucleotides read TGTGCCAGCAGCCGGGAGGACAGGGAAGCTGAGACCCAGTACTTC. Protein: CASSREDREAETQYF.

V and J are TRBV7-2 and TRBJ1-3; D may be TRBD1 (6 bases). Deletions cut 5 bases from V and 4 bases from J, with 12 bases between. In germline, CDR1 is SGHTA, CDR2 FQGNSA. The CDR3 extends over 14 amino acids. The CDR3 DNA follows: TGTGCCAGCAGCCCGACAAGGGGGGGAAACACCATATATTTT. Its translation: CASSPTRGGNTIYF.

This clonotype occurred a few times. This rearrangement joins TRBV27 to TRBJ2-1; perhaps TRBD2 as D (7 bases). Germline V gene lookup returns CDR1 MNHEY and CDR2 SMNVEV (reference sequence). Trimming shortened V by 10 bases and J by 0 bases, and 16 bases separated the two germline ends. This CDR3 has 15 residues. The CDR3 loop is CATMGGARSYNEQFF. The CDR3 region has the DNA TGTGCCACCATGGGGGGGGCCCGCTCCTACAATGAGCAGTTCTTC.

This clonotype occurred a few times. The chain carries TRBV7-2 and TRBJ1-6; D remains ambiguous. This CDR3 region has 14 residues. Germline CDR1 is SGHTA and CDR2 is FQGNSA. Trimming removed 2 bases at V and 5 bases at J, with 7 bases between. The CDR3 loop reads CASSLLRNNSPLHF. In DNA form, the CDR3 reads TGTGCCAGCAGCTTACTCCGGAATAATTCACCCCTCCACTTT.

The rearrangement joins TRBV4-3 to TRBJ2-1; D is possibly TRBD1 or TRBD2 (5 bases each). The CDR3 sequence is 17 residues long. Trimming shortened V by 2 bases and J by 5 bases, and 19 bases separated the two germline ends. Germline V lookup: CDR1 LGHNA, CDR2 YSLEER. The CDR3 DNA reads TGCGCCAGCAGCCAATGGCTCCTCGGGACGCAAAACAATGAGCAGTTCTTC. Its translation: CASSQWLLGTQNNEQFF.

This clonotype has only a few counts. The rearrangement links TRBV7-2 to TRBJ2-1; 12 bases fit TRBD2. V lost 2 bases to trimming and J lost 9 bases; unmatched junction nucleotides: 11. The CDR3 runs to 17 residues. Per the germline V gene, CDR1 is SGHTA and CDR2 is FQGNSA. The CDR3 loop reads CASSLKSSGRETSEQFF. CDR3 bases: TGTGCCAGCAGCTTAAAGTCTAGCGGGAGGGAAACCTCTGAGCAGTTCTTC.

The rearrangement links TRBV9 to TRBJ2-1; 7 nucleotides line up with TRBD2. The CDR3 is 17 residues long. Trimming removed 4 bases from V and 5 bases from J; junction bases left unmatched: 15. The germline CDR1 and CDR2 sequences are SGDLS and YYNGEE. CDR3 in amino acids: CASSPLWPGAGNNEQFF. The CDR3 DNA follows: TGTGCCAGCAGCCCTCTTTGGCCGGGAGCGGGGAACAATGAGCAGTTCTTC.

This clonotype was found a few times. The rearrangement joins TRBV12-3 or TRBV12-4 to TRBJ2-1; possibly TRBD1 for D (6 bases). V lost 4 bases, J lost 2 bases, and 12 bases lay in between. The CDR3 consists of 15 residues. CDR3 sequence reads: CASSSTGRTYNEQFF. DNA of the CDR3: TGTGCCAGCAGTTCAACAGGGAGAACCTACAATGAGCAGTTCTTC.

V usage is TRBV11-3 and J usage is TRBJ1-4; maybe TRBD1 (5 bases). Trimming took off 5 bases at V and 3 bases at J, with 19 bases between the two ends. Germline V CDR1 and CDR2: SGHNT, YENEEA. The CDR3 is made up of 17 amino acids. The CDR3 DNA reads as TGTGCCAGCAGCCCTAGGTCGGGGCGGGAGGCTAATGAAAAACTGTTTTTT. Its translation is CASSPRSGREANEKLFF.

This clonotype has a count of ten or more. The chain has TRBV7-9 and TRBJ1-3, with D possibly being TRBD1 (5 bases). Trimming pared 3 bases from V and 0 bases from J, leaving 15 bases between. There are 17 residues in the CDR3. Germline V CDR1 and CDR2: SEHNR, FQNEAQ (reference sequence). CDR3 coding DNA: TGTGCCAGCAGCTTCGCGGGACGCCCGACCTCTGGAAACACCATATATTTT. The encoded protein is CASSFAGRPTSGNTIYF.